The 17 T cell receptor beta chains reported below all come from one sample, sequenced in a study of blood T cell dynamics during melanoma immunotherapy. Specified time point: week 3, after first cycle of checkpoint inhibitor. Assay used: immunoSEQ multiplex PCR; TCRdb lists only in-frame clones, some missing. The repertoire has about 8,200 clones, 88% of them found once; the top ten carry about 2.3%. The starting material was blood, obtained from a patient treated with checkpoint blockade. Receptors were obtained from a human donor with melanoma.

In its sample, this clone was seen a few times. The chain joins TRBV6-6 to TRBJ2-7; weak D call: TRBD1 (6 bases). The CDR3 totals 14 residues. CDR1 is MNHNY and CDR2 is SVGAGI in the germline V gene (reference sequence). Trimming took off 5 bases at V and 2 bases at J, with 13 bases between the two ends. The CDR3 DNA reads as TGTGCCAGCAGTCAGGGGCAGGGTACCTACGAGCAGTACTTC. The encoded protein is CASSQGQGTYEQYF.

This clone was counted between two and nine times. The gene calls are TRBV4-2 and TRBJ1-6; D perhaps matches TRBD1 (5 bases). This CDR3 is built from 15 residues. The V end was cut by 2 bases, the J end by 8 bases, with 13 bases between. Germline lookup yields CDR1 LGHNA and CDR2 YNFKEQ. DNA of the CDR3: TGTGCCAGCAGCCAATTGTCGGACAACTATTCACCCCTCCACTTT. The encoded protein is CASSQLSDNYSPLHF.

As regards this clone: Within the sample, other DNA sequences also encode this same CDR3. The V and J genes are TRBV6-5 and TRBJ1-5; 7 bases line up with TRBD1. Trimming cost V 2 bases and J 2 bases; bases outside gene matches: 3. The CDR3 has 15 amino acids. CDR1 is MNHEY, CDR2 SVGAGI, per germline. The DNA of the CDR3 is TGTGCCAGCAGTTACAGCGGACAGGGCAATCAGCCCCAGCATTTT. Residues: CASSYSGQGNQPQHF.

The rearrangement joins TRBV4-1 to TRBJ2-3; 10 nucleotides agree with TRBD2. The ends lost 2 bases at V and 4 bases at J; junction bases unmatched: 9. The CDR3 sequence is 17 residues long. CDR1 is MGHRA, CDR2 YSYEKL, per germline. The CDR3 loop reads CASSQPKAGGPPDTQYF. The CDR3 coding sequence is TGCGCCAGCAGCCAACCAAAAGCGGGGGGGCCACCAGATACGCAGTATTTT.

The CDR3 protein is CASSGQGYGYTF. CDR3 coding DNA: TGCGCCAGCAGTGGACAGGGCTATGGCTACACCTTC. The chain has TRBV10-2 and TRBJ1-2; 7 bases map to TRBD1. The junction had 0 bases not matched to a gene; V was cut back by 4 bases and J by 4 bases. The CDR3 is made up of 12 amino acids. Germline CDR1 is WSHSY and CDR2 is SAAADI.

The rearrangement uses TRBV7-2 and TRBJ1-2, with 8 bases matching TRBD1. Looked up from germline, CDR1 is SGHTA and CDR2 is FQGNSA. Trimming at V came to 4 bases and at J to 4 bases, leaving 8 bases not matched to a gene. The CDR3 is made up of 15 amino acids. The chain's CDR3 is CASSSRGQGAYGYTF. The DNA for the CDR3 is TGTGCCAGCAGCTCCAGAGGGCAGGGGGCCTATGGCTACACCTTC.

This clone was detected only a few times. The chain links TRBV7-8 to TRBJ1-1; 8 bases are a match to TRBD1. V gave up 6 bases and J gave up 1 base; unmatched junction bases: 1. The CDR3 covers 13 residues. The germline V gene encodes CDR1 SGHVS and CDR2 FQNEAQ. The CDR3 DNA reads as TGTGCCAGCAGGGACAGGGAGAACACTGAAGCTTTCTTT. This gives the protein CASRDRENTEAFF.

This rearrangement joins TRBV5-6 to TRBJ1-6; 10 bases agree with TRBD1. V shed 0 bases, J shed 7 bases, and the junction held 4 bases outside the gene matches. The length of the CDR3 is 16 residues. Germline V gene lookup returns CDR1 SGHDT and CDR2 YYEEEE. The CDR3 bases are TGTGCCAGCAGCTTGGGACAGGGGGCCGGAAATTCACCCCTCCACTTT. It is translated as CASSLGQGAGNSPLHF.

For this clone: Other DNA sequences in this specimen translate into the identical CDR3. V usage is TRBV18 and J usage is TRBJ1-1, with D possibly being TRBD1 (6 bases). Germline assignment: CDR1 KGHSH and CDR2 LQKENI. The V end was cut by 0 bases, the J end by 0 bases, with 11 bases between. The length of the CDR3 is 16 residues. The CDR3 spells CASSPPLTGMNTEAFF. The CDR3, as DNA: TGTGCCAGCTCACCACCATTGACAGGCATGAACACTGAAGCTTTCTTT.

This chain links TRBV5-8 with TRBJ1-2, with D maybe TRBD1 (5 bases). There are 14 residues in the CDR3. The V and J ends lost 4 bases and 2 bases respectively, with 12 bases between them. The V gene's germline CDR1 is SGHTS and CDR2 YDEGEE. The CDR3 DNA is TGTGCCAGCAGCCAATGGCAGGGCAACTATGGCTACACCTTC. Translating it yields CASSQWQGNYGYTF. The full variable domain, with the rest looked up from reference TRBV5-8 and TRBJ1-2, is EAGVTQSPTHLIKTRGQQATLRCSPISGHTSVYWYQQALGLGLQFLLWYDEGEERNRGNFPPRFSGRQFPNYSSELNVNALELEDSALYLCASSQWQGNYGYTFGSGTRLTVV.

This clone was observed a few times. The chain links TRBV9 to TRBJ2-7; 7 bases are a match to TRBD2. Trimming took 4 bases from V and 5 from J; bases not matched to a gene: 9. This CDR3 comprises 14 residues. Germline CDR1 SGDLS, CDR2 YYNGEE. CDR3 nucleotide sequence: TGTGCCAGCAGCCCTTACTATGCGGGGGACGAGCAGTACTTC. Protein: CASSPYYAGDEQYF.

The chain uses TRBV6-6 and TRBJ2-7; 9 positions agree with TRBD1. CDR1 and CDR2 (germline): MNHNY, SVGAGI (reference sequence). J was trimmed by 3 bases and V by 6 bases; bases with no gene match: 6. The length of the CDR3 is 14 residues. The CDR3 loop reads CASRMGQGGYEQYF. DNA of the CDR3: TGTGCCAGCAGGATGGGACAGGGCGGCTACGAGCAGTACTTC.

The rearrangement uses TRBV19 and TRBJ1-1; D is unresolved. CDR1 is LNHDA, CDR2 SQIVND, per germline (reference sequence). The CDR3 totals 17 residues. Trimming shortened V by 3 bases and J by 4 bases, and 21 bases separated the two germline ends. CDR3 in DNA: TGTGCCAGTAGTATGGGTCGGGCAGTCGTGTTGAGCACTGAAGCTTTCTTT. Translating gives CASSMGRAVVLSTEAFF.

Points on this clone: An end of the junction does not agree with germline; a read error may underlie this. The V call is TRBV28, the J call TRBJ1-1; TRBD1 is a possible D gene (5 bases). CDR1 is MDHEN, CDR2 SYDVKM, per germline. The CDR3 covers 14 residues. The CDR3 bases are TGTGCCAGCAGTTTAGGGCCCCCCGGGACTGTAGCTTTCTTT. Protein product: CASSLGPPGTVAFF.

The chain recombines TRBV4-2 with TRBJ2-7; TRBD1 matches 11 bases. CDR1 and CDR2 from the germline V gene are LGHNA and YNFKEQ. This CDR3 has 14 residues. V lost 4 bases and J lost 3; bases outside the gene matches: 2. CDR3 residues: CASSPGTGGYEQYF. In DNA, the CDR3 is TGTGCCAGCAGCCCCGGGACAGGGGGCTACGAGCAGTACTTC.

The rearrangement joins TRBV10-3 to TRBJ2-7; D gene uncertain. The CDR3 runs 14 residues. V was clipped by 7 bases and J by 3 bases, with 16 bases between them. Per germline, CDR1 ENHRY and CDR2 SYGVKD. The DNA for the CDR3 is TGTGCCATCAAGCAGGACGTGGGTCTCTACGAGCAGTACTTC. It is translated as CAIKQDVGLYEQYF.

The J gene is TRBJ2-7, the V gene TRBV19; D not resolved. CDR3 length: 15 amino acids. V dropped 0 bases and J dropped 0 bases, with 9 bases sitting between them. Germline-derived CDR1 and CDR2 are LNHDA and SQIVND (reference sequence). The CDR3 DNA follows: TGTGCCAGTAGTATAGATCTGGGGTTCTCCTACGAGCAGTACTTC. This sequence encodes CASSIDLGFSYEQYF. Supplemented by reference TRBV19 and TRBJ2-7, the full variable domain reads DGGITQSPKYLFRKEGQNVTLSCEQNLNHDAMYWYRQDPGQGLRLIYYSQIVNDFQKGDIAEGYSVSREKKESFPLTVTSAQKNPTAFYLCASSIDLGFSYEQYFGPGTRLTVT.